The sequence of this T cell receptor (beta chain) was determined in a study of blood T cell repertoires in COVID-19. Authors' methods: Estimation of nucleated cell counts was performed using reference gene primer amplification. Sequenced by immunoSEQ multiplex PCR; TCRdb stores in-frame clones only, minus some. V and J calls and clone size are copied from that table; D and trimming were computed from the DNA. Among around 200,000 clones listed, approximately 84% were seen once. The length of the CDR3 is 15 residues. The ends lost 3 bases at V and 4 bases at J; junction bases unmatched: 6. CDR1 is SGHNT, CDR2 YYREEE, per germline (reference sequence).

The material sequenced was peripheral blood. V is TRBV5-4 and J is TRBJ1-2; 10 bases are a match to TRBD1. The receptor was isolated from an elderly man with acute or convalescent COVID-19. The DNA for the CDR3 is TGTGCCAGCAGCTCACCGGGACAGGGGCGCTATGGCTACACCTTC. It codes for CASSSPGQGRYGYTF. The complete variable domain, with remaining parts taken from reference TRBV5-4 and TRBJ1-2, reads ETGVTQSPTHLIKTRGQQVTLRCSSQSGHNTVSWYQQALGQGPQFIFQYYREEENGRGNFPPRFSGLQFPNYSSELNVNALELDDSALYLCASSSPGQGRYGYTFGSGTRLTVV.